Following are 8 T cell receptor beta chains from one sample sequenced in a study of blood T cell repertoires in COVID-19. Clones were read by immunoSEQ multiplex PCR, and TCRdb kept only the in-frame ones, dropping some. Of about 180,000 clones in the sample, about three quarters are singletons; the top ten hold approximately 12%. The sample consisted of peripheral blood. The receptors originated from a woman older than 75 with COVID-19, enrolled during active disease.

The V gene is TRBV28, the J gene TRBJ2-7, with 9 bases matching TRBD2. This CDR3 has 15 amino acids. V gave up 5 bases and J gave up 1 base; unmatched junction bases: 6. The V gene's germline CDR1 is MDHEN and CDR2 SYDVKM. The CDR3 bases are TGTGCCAGCAGTCCATCGACTAGCGGATCCTACGAGCAGTACTTC. Residues: CASSPSTSGSYEQYF.

For this clone: Other DNA sequences in the sample encode the same CDR3. The chain links TRBV27 to TRBJ2-7; 7 bases match TRBD1. The CDR3 sequence is 13 residues long. Per germline, CDR1 MNHEY and CDR2 SMNVEV (reference sequence). The J segment lost 3 bases and the V segment lost 1 base, leaving 0 bases of the junction unmatched. CDR3 coding DNA: TGTGCCAGCAGTTTATACAGGGGCTACGAGCAGTACTTC. This gives the protein CASSLYRGYEQYF.

The rearrangement joins TRBV30 to TRBJ1-2; TRBD1 agrees at 9 bases. The CDR3 sequence is 17 residues long. Looked up from germline, CDR1 is GTSNPN and CDR2 is SVGIG (reference sequence). V trimming: 7 bases; J trimming: 0 bases; junction bases outside the gene matches: 15. Here the CDR3 reads CAFFGWDRALSNYGYTF. In DNA form, the CDR3 reads TGTGCCTTTTTTGGGTGGGACAGGGCCCTTTCTAACTATGGCTACACCTTC.

The V and J genes are TRBV19 and TRBJ2-3; a possible D gene is TRBD2 (6 bases). Trimming stripped 1 base from V and 2 bases from J, with 13 bases between. The length of the CDR3 is 16 residues. Germline V lookup: CDR1 LNHDA, CDR2 SQIVND (reference sequence). The CDR3 spells CASSIGASAHTDTQYF. The CDR3 nucleotides read TGTGCCAGTAGTATAGGGGCTAGCGCGCACACAGATACGCAGTATTTT.

The genes are TRBV6-6 and TRBJ1-2; 7 bases match TRBD1. The CDR3 contains 14 residues. V trimming: 6 bases; J trimming: 5 bases; junction bases outside the gene matches: 9. Germline CDR1 MNHNY, CDR2 SVGAGI (reference sequence). The DNA of the CDR3 is TGTGCCAGCAGGGGACAGCGGTCTGGGTATGGCTACACCTTC. This encodes CASRGQRSGYGYTF.

V usage is TRBV2 and J usage is TRBJ2-5; D is ambiguous. This CDR3 spans 10 amino acids. V shed 8 bases and J shed 3 bases, with 4 bases lying between them. Looked up from germline, CDR1 is SNHLY and CDR2 is FYNNEI. CDR3 coding DNA: TGTGCCAGCGGAGAAGAGACCCAGTACTTC. Protein: CASGEETQYF.

This chain links TRBV4-3 with TRBJ2-5; 7 positions match TRBD1. Germline CDR1 is LGHNA and CDR2 is YSLEER. The CDR3 loop spans 15 amino acids. V shed 0 bases, J shed 7 bases, and the junction held 8 bases outside the gene matches. The CDR3 nucleotides are TGCGCCAGCAGCCAAGAAGTTTCGACAGGGCGGACCCAGTACTTC. This sequence encodes CASSQEVSTGRTQYF.

The chain carries TRBV18 and TRBJ1-3, with D possibly matching TRBD1 (5 bases). CDR3 length: 13 amino acids. Germline V CDR1 and CDR2: KGHSH, LQKENI. Trimming pared 3 bases from V and 8 bases from J, leaving 11 bases between. The CDR3 loop is CASSPGEDDTIYF. CDR3 DNA: TGTGCCAGCTCACCGGGGGAGGATGACACCATATATTTT. The entire variable domain, with the rest obtained from reference TRBV18 and TRBJ1-3, is as follows: NAGVMQNPRHLVRRRGQEARLRCSPMKGHSHVYWYRQLPEEGLKFMVYLQKENIIDESGMPKERFSAEFPKEGPSILRIQQVVRGDSAAYFCASSPGEDDTIYFGEGSWLTVV.